Sequencing of this T cell receptor (beta chain) was carried out in a study of T cells after yellow fever vaccination. The study's findings and limits: From the bulk population, abundant clonotypes could contaminate and appear within FACS-sorted repertoires. A faster peak, day 5 versus 15, was reached by the weaker secondary response.

One entry per CDR3 protein, called by TCRdb with MiXCR from the 5' RACE reads. The sample records 300,000 to 450,000 distinct CDR3 sequences, roughly 8% being singletons. Between the trimmed V and J ends, which lost 5 bases and 8 bases, there was a span of 15 bases. CDR1 and CDR2 from the germline V gene are SEHNR and FQNEAQ (reference sequence). The length of the CDR3 is 13 residues. This clonotype has a handful of counts. Its specificity is unknown. This TCR came from a man aged 18 to 30 who received the YFV17D yellow fever vaccine. This sequence joins TRBV7-9 and TRBJ1-2, with D possibly matching TRBD1 (5 bases). The source was PBMCs, collected about 49 days after the first yellow fever vaccination. CDR3 in DNA: TGTGCCAGCAGCCCTGAGGGGAGTCGAGGCTACACCTTC. Translating gives CASSPEGSRGYTF.